A single TCR beta chain is shown here with its context. Semi-nested PCR with Nested Universal Primer A followed constant-region reverse priming of full-length variable regions. Each CDR3 protein is one row after TCRdb ran MiXCR on the 5' RACE reads. The sample consists of around 10,000 distinct CDR3 sequences, roughly a quarter of them appearing once. Tregs were sorted as CD4+CD25+CD127-/low cells. The CDR3 is 13 amino acids. V lost 6 bases and J 3 bases, leaving 8 bases between the germline ends. The sample was Tregs sorted from a lymph node. The gene calls are TRBV12-3 or TRBV12-4 and TRBJ1-4; D is uncertain. This TCR was sampled from a female donor with breast cancer. The CDR3 DNA is TGTGCCAGCAGCTTTCGTGCTAATGAAAAACTGTTTTTT. Its translation: CASSFRANEKLFF.